These 27 T cell receptor beta chains were all obtained from the same sample, sequenced in a study of T cell changes during pregnancy in multiple sclerosis. Sequencing used immunoSEQ multiplex PCR; TCRdb keeps in-frame clones, though not all of them. The sample holds 55,000 to 70,000 clones, about 90% seen once. The sequencing used peripheral blood, collected in the third trimester of pregnancy. These receptor sequences come from a female donor in good health, enrolled as a control in a pregnancy study.

This clone was recorded a few times. J is TRBJ1-1 and V is TRBV7-9; D is possibly TRBD1 (5 bases). V lost 1 base and J lost 7, with 7 bases in between. CDR3 size: 12 residues. From germline, CDR1 is SEHNR and CDR2 FQNEAQ (reference sequence). This CDR3 is CASSLGQREAFF. In DNA, the CDR3 is TGTGCCAGCAGCTTAGGACAGCGTGAAGCTTTCTTT.

The V gene is TRBV7-2, the J gene TRBJ1-2; D call uncertain. CDR3 length equals 11 residues. CDR1 and CDR2 from the germline V gene are SGHTA and FQGNSA. Trimming removed 4 bases from V and 8 bases from J, with 8 bases in between. The chain's CDR3 is CASSSYKGYTF. CDR3 nucleotide sequence: TGTGCCAGCAGCTCGTATAAAGGCTACACCTTC.

The rearrangement uses TRBV9 and TRBJ1-2; D is perhaps TRBD1 (6 bases). There are 11 residues in the CDR3. Germline CDR1 and CDR2: SGDLS and YYNGEE. V lost 5 bases and J 8 bases, leaving 10 bases between the germline ends. In nucleotides, the CDR3 is TGTGCCAGCAGTGAGCAGGGGGGCTACACCTTC. It specifies CASSEQGGYTF.

The chain couples TRBV4-3 to TRBJ1-2; 9 nucleotides agree with TRBD1. Germline values: CDR1 LGHNA, CDR2 YSLEER. V lost 0 bases and J lost 4; bases outside the gene matches: 3. The CDR3 is made up of 15 amino acids. CDR3 protein: CASSQETGGIYGYTF. Written as DNA, the CDR3 is TGCGCCAGCAGCCAAGAGACAGGGGGGATCTATGGCTACACCTTC.

The rearrangement joins TRBV28 to TRBJ1-2, with 7 bases identical to TRBD1. Trimming at V came to 6 bases and at J to 4 bases, leaving 11 bases not matched to a gene. Germline CDR1 MDHEN, CDR2 SYDVKM. The CDR3 is 15 amino acids. The CDR3 region is CASSLDQGVSYGYTF. The CDR3 region has the DNA TGTGCCAGCAGCTTAGATCAGGGGGTGAGCTATGGCTACACCTTC.

This rearrangement joins TRBV4-1 to TRBJ2-7; 7 nucleotides line up with TRBD1. The CDR3 spans 13 residues. Germline V lookup: CDR1 MGHRA, CDR2 YSYEKL. J gave up 6 bases and V 1 base, and 3 bases lay outside the gene matches. The CDR3 sequence is CASSQGQGLEQYF. The CDR3 nucleotides read TGCGCCAGCAGCCAAGGACAGGGTCTCGAGCAGTACTTC.

V usage is TRBV4-3 and J usage is TRBJ2-1; TRBD1 aligns across 7 bases. Per germline, CDR1 LGHNA and CDR2 YSLEER. CDR3 length: 15 residues. With V trimmed by 2 bases and J by 3 bases, 4 bases remained unmatched. CDR3 amino acids: CASSQRGGIYNEQFF. The CDR3 DNA reads TGCGCCAGCAGCCAAAGAGGGGGCATCTACAATGAGCAGTTCTTC.

Note on this clone: One end of the junction fails to match germline, which may point to a read error. This chain connects TRBV7-7 to TRBJ2-3; TRBD1 might be the D (5 bases). The CDR3 consists of 15 residues. The germline CDR1 and CDR2 sequences are SSHAT and FNYEAQ (reference sequence). This CDR3 is CASSLGGQNTDTQYF. CDR3 nucleotides: TGTGCTAGCAGCTTAGGCGGACAAAACACAGATACGCAGTATTTT.

In this sample, this clone turned up once. This sequence joins TRBV18 and TRBJ1-2; TRBD1 matches 7 bases. The ends lost 6 bases at V and 5 bases at J; junction bases unmatched: 15. Germline assignment: CDR1 KGHSH and CDR2 LQKENI. The CDR3 spans 16 residues. The CDR3 DNA sequence: TGTGCCAGCTCCCCAACGGACAGGCCGACCCCTTATGGCTACACCTTC. Its protein is CASSPTDRPTPYGYTF.

V and J are TRBV30 and TRBJ2-5, with 8 bases identical to TRBD1. Per the germline V gene, CDR1 is GTSNPN and CDR2 is SVGIG (reference sequence). Trimming cost V 0 bases and J 5 bases; bases outside gene matches: 11. The length of the CDR3 is 16 residues. CDR3 protein: CAWSVLGRGPGETQYF. The CDR3, as DNA: TGTGCCTGGAGTGTACTTGGCAGGGGGCCAGGGGAGACCCAGTACTTC.

The genes are TRBV19 and TRBJ1-2, with D perhaps matching TRBD1 (5 bases). The V gene lost 3 bases and the J gene lost 10 bases, with 12 bases spanning the gap. Looked up from germline, CDR1 is LNHDA and CDR2 is SQIVND (reference sequence). The CDR3 has 12 amino acids. CDR3 residues: CASSIGTTSYTF. The CDR3 nucleotides read TGTGCCAGTAGTATTGGGACTACTTCCTACACCTTC. Using reference TRBV19 and TRBJ1-2 for the parts outside the CDR3, the full variable domain is DGGITQSPKYLFRKEGQNVTLSCEQNLNHDAMYWYRQDPGQGLRLIYYSQIVNDFQKGDIAEGYSVSREKKESFPLTVTSAQKNPTAFYLCASSIGTTSYTFGSGTRLTVV.

This clone was counted only a few times. The gene calls are TRBV11-2 and TRBJ1-3; weak D call: TRBD1 (6 bases). Between the trimmed V and J ends, which lost 6 bases and 0 bases, there was a span of 12 bases. The CDR3 is made up of 15 amino acids. Germline CDR1 SGHAT, CDR2 FQNNGV. The CDR3 loop reads CASSRGGSSGNTIYF. The DNA for the CDR3 is TGTGCCAGCAGTCGCGGGGGCTCCTCTGGAAACACCATATATTTT.

The genes are TRBV28 and TRBJ1-2, with a weak D call TRBD1 (5 bases). Germline lookup yields CDR1 MDHEN and CDR2 SYDVKM. Trimming pared 6 bases from V and 2 bases from J, leaving 10 bases between. The CDR3 sequence is 13 residues long. Here the CDR3 reads CASSPSGNYGYTF. The CDR3 DNA sequence: TGTGCCAGCAGCCCCTCAGGGAACTATGGCTACACCTTC.

The rearrangement joins TRBV6-6 to TRBJ1-5; 9 nucleotides agree with TRBD1. J lost 5 bases, V lost 1 base, and 6 bases had no gene match. The CDR3 runs to 16 residues. Germline CDR1 and CDR2: MNHNY and SVGAGI (reference sequence). The CDR3 DNA reads TGTGCCAGCAGTTACTACGGACAGGGGTACGATCAGCCCCAGCATTTT. Its translation: CASSYYGQGYDQPQHF.

The chain is built from TRBV27 and TRBJ2-2; D is possibly TRBD2 (5 bases). Looked up from germline, CDR1 is MNHEY and CDR2 is SMNVEV (reference sequence). This CDR3 spans 12 amino acids. Trimming left V 8 bases short and J 6 bases short, with 10 bases between. Written as DNA, the CDR3 is TGTGCCAGCTCCCGGGGAGCCGGGGAGCTGTTTTTT. Translating it yields CASSRGAGELFF.

The rearrangement links TRBV7-9 to TRBJ1-1; perhaps TRBD1 as D (6 bases). Trimming pared 5 bases from V and 1 base from J, leaving 14 bases between. The CDR3 has 15 residues. Germline CDR1 is SEHNR and CDR2 is FQNEAQ (reference sequence). CDR3 sequence (DNA): TGTGCCAGCAGCCTCCCGGACAGCCGGAACACTGAAGCTTTCTTT. Protein sequence: CASSLPDSRNTEAFF.

V usage is TRBV9 and J usage is TRBJ2-3; 7 bases align to TRBD2. This CDR3 is built from 15 residues. With V trimmed by 2 bases and J by 3 bases, 6 bases remained unmatched. Germline V gene lookup returns CDR1 SGDLS and CDR2 YYNGEE. This CDR3 is CASSVGGEGTDTQYF. Here the CDR3 DNA reads TGTGCCAGCAGCGTGGGGGGGGAGGGAACAGATACGCAGTATTTT.

V and J are TRBV11-1 and TRBJ1-1; D not certain. The CDR3 loop spans 16 amino acids. V dropped 2 bases and J dropped 0 bases, with 13 bases sitting between them. The V gene's germline CDR1 is SGHAT and CDR2 FQDESV (reference sequence). The CDR3 DNA reads as TGTGCCAGCAGCTTATTCGTAGAAAAGTTGAACACTGAAGCTTTCTTT. This encodes CASSLFVEKLNTEAFF. The full variable domain, with the rest looked up from reference TRBV11-1 and TRBJ1-1, is EAEVAQSPRYKITEKSQAVAFWCDPISGHATLYWYRQILGQGPELLVQFQDESVVDDSQLPKDRFSAERLKGVDSTLKIQPAELGDSAMYLCASSLFVEKLNTEAFFGQGTRLTVV.

The chain is built from TRBV5-4 and TRBJ1-1, with TRBD1 identical over 12 bases. The CDR3 consists of 17 residues. Unmatched junction bases numbered 8, after V lost 4 bases and J lost 1 base. The germline gives CDR1 SGHNT, CDR2 YYREEE (reference sequence). The CDR3 DNA reads TGTGCCAGCAGCAAGGCCGGGACAGGGGGCCAGAACACTGAAGCTTTCTTT. The encoded protein is CASSKAGTGGQNTEAFF.

CDR3 region: CASSTDRGRGELFF. For the CDR3, the DNA is TGTGCCAGTAGTACTGACAGGGGGCGCGGGGAGCTGTTTTTT. The rearrangement uses TRBV19 and TRBJ2-2; the match to TRBD1 covers 10 bases. Losses at the gene ends were 4 bases for V and 7 bases for J; bases not matched to a gene: 3. From germline, CDR1 is LNHDA and CDR2 SQIVND (reference sequence). This CDR3 spans 14 amino acids.

This clone was counted once. The chain recombines TRBV4-3 with TRBJ2-2; D perhaps matches TRBD1 (5 bases). The germline gives CDR1 LGHNA, CDR2 YSLEER. The CDR3 runs 15 residues. Trimming took 0 bases from V and 9 from J, leaving 14 bases between them. CDR3 coding DNA: TGCGCCAGCAGCCAAGAAAGGGGTCGGGTCCGGGAGCTGTTTTTT. Its protein product is CASSQERGRVRELFF.

The chain is built from TRBV6-1 and TRBJ1-1; no firm D call. Germline V gene lookup returns CDR1 MNHNS and CDR2 SASEGT. Trimming took off 7 bases at V and 11 bases at J, with 14 bases between the two ends. CDR3 length equals 11 residues. In DNA, the CDR3 is TGTGCCAGCAACCCGGAGCAAAAGGCTTTCTTT. As protein: CASNPEQKAFF.

The V call is TRBV18, the J call TRBJ1-5; D uncertain. Deletions cut 2 bases from V and 4 bases from J, with 6 bases between. The germline CDR1 and CDR2 sequences are KGHSH and LQKENI. CDR3 length: 13 amino acids. The CDR3 coding sequence is TGTGCCAGCTCACCATTTTATAATCAGCCCCAGCATTTT. It translates to CASSPFYNQPQHF.

This chain connects TRBV5-1 to TRBJ2-1; D gene uncertain. V was cut by 4 bases and J by 9 bases, with 17 bases left in between. The CDR3 contains 14 residues. Germline V gene data show CDR1 as SGHRS and CDR2 as YFSETQ. This CDR3 is CASSPAVAPSEQFF. The DNA of the CDR3 is TGCGCCAGCAGCCCCGCGGTCGCCCCTAGTGAGCAGTTCTTC.

The chain is built from TRBV6-5 and TRBJ1-1; D is ambiguous. The CDR3 consists of 14 residues. Germline loops: CDR1 MNHEY, CDR2 SVGAGI. Trimming took off 2 bases at V and 4 bases at J, with 11 bases between the two ends. The CDR3 sequence is CASSYMAVGTEAFF. CDR3 sequence (DNA): TGTGCCAGCAGTTACATGGCGGTGGGCACTGAAGCTTTCTTT.

The V call is TRBV7-8, the J call TRBJ1-2, with D hard to call. V gave up 5 bases and J gave up 2 bases, with 9 bases separating them. This CDR3 is 13 amino acids long. Germline CDR1 is SGHVS and CDR2 is FQNEAQ. CDR3 region: CASSPTGNYGYTF. The CDR3 nucleotides are TGTGCCAGCAGCCCGACGGGGAACTATGGCTACACCTTC.

V and J are TRBV19 and TRBJ2-5, with D possibly matching TRBD2 (7 bases). Trimming removed 5 bases at V and 5 bases at J, with 15 bases between. Germline CDR1 and CDR2: LNHDA and SQIVND (reference sequence). This CDR3 comprises 14 residues. The CDR3 spells CASSPGRQGETQYF. The DNA of the CDR3 is TGTGCCAGTAGTCCCGGGAGGCAGGGGGAGACCCAGTACTTC. The whole variable domain, remainder taken from reference TRBV19 and TRBJ2-5, is DGGITQSPKYLFRKEGQNVTLSCEQNLNHDAMYWYRQDPGQGLRLIYYSQIVNDFQKGDIAEGYSVSREKKESFPLTVTSAQKNPTAFYLCASSPGRQGETQYFGPGTRLLVL.